This is a list of T cell receptor beta chains from one sample in a study of blood T cell repertoires in COVID-19. The protocol was immunoSEQ multiplex PCR, while the TCRdb copy is restricted to in-frame clones and leaves out a portion. Of about 81,000 clones in the sample, around 80% were seen once. Sequencing input: peripheral blood. The receptors were sampled from a human donor in a cohort sampled during active COVID-19. The CDR3 runs from the conserved cysteine through the conserved F or W. Fields, in order: clone size, V gene, D gene, J gene, CDR3 DNA, CDR3 protein. A D gene is named only where the DNA matches it firmly. Some rows mark clone size as missing; the rest say once, few, many or name a class of expanded clone.

>once|TRBV28|.|TRBJ1-5
TGTGCCAGCAGTTTACAGGTACAGCCCCAGCATTTT
CASSLQVQPQHF
>.|TRBV2|TRBD2|TRBJ2-2
TGTGCCAGCGGTCGGGGAGCGGGGGGCCCCGGGGAGCTGTTTTTT
CASGRGAGGPGELFF
>.|TRBV6-2/TRBV6-3|.|TRBJ2-7
TGTGCCAGCAGCAGTGGACAGAAATTGGCCGAGCAGTACTTC
CASSSGQKLAEQYF
>.|TRBV11-1|TRBD2|TRBJ2-3
TGTGCCAGCAGCATCAGACTAGCGGGGGGTCCAGATACGCAGTATTTT
CASSIRLAGGPDTQYF
>.|TRBV5-4|TRBD1|TRBJ2-5
TGTGCCAGCAGGGGACAGGGAGGGACCCAGTACTTC
CASRGQGGTQYF
>.|TRBV4-2|.|TRBJ2-3
TGTGCCAGCAGCCCGGCGGCCCTCGGGGATACGCAGTATTTT
CASSPAALGDTQYF
>few|TRBV28|.|TRBJ1-6
TGTGCCAGCAGGCTAAGGGGCAGGTTT
CASRLRGRF
>.|TRBV10-3|TRBD1|TRBJ1-5
TGTGCCATCAGATTCGACAGGGACCAGCCCCAGCATTTT
CAIRFDRDQPQHF
>.|TRBV7-2|TRBD2|TRBJ2-1
TGTGCCAGCAGCGTGAACTTAGCGGGGGGGATCAAAAATGAGCAGTTCTTC
CASSVNLAGGIKNEQFF
>.|TRBV18|TRBD1|TRBJ1-1
TGTGCCAGCTCACTCCAGACAGGGAAGAACACTGAAGCTTTCTTT
CASSLQTGKNTEAFF
>.|TRBV7-8|TRBD1|TRBJ1-5
TGTGCCAGCAGCACGGGACAGATAAATCAGCCCCAGCATTTT
CASSTGQINQPQHF
>.|TRBV19|TRBD1|TRBJ1-2
TGTGCCAGTAGTATCGGTCGTGTAGGGGGCGCGTCTAGCTATGGCTACACCTTC
CASSIGRVGGASSYGYTF
>.|TRBV7-2|TRBD2|TRBJ2-7
TGTGCCAGCAGCTTAGTTTCTAGCGGGGCCTACGAGCAGTACTTC
CASSLVSSGAYEQYF
>few|TRBV3-1/TRBV3-2|TRBD1|TRBJ1-5
TGTGCCAGCAGCCAAGGACGGACAGGGGCACAGCCCCAGCATTTT
CASSQGRTGAQPQHF
>.|TRBV5-4|.|TRBJ2-4
TGTGCCAGCAGCTTGCGGGACACGGGAAACATTCAGTACTTC
CASSLRDTGNIQYF
>.|TRBV23-1|.|TRBJ1-4
TGCGCCAGCAGTCCAGGGCGGGGACTCCCGGTGTGGGAAAAACTGTTTTTT
CASSPGRGLPVWEKLFF
>few|TRBV2|TRBD2|TRBJ2-2
TGTGCCAGCACCGGCCTAGCGGGACCAGCCGGGGAGCTGTTTTTT
CASTGLAGPAGELFF
>.|TRBV28|TRBD2|TRBJ2-7
TGTGCCAGCACCACCGCCGCAGCGGGGGGATTATACGAGCAGTACTTC
CASTTAAAGGLYEQYF
>.|TRBV18|TRBD1|TRBJ2-7
TGTGCCAGCTCACCACAGGGGGCGCTCAGCTACGAGCAGTACTTC
CASSPQGALSYEQYF
>.|TRBV3-1/TRBV3-2|TRBD2|TRBJ2-5
TGTGCCAGCAGCCAAGGCCCCACCCTAGCGGGGGGCCAAGAGACCCAGTACTTC
CASSQGPTLAGGQETQYF
>few|TRBV18|TRBD1|TRBJ1-1
TGTGCCAGCTCCCAAGGACAGGCCGAGGGAGCTTTCTTT
CASSQGQAEGAFF
>once|TRBV24-1|TRBD1|TRBJ1-1
TGTGCCACCAGTGACCCGGGACAGGGAATGACTGAAGCTTTCTTT
CATSDPGQGMTEAFF
>.|TRBV12-5|.|TRBJ1-3
TGTGCTAGTGGCAACACCGCTGGAAACACCATATATTTT
CASGNTAGNTIYF
>once|TRBV10-3|.|TRBJ1-1
TGTGCCATCAGGCCTCAGGTCGCCACTGAAGCTTTCTTT
CAIRPQVATEAFF
>.|TRBV20-1|.|TRBJ1-2
TGCAGTGGGGGCACCCACTATGGCTACACCTTC
CSGGTHYGYTF
>.|TRBV28|TRBD1|TRBJ2-2
TGTGCCAGCAGTTCTCAATGGACAGGTCTTGGGGAGCTGTTTTTT
CASSSQWTGLGELFF
>.|TRBV6-1|TRBD1|TRBJ2-1
TGTGCCAGCAGTGAGCTCACGGGACAGGGGGCGGGGAATGAGCAGTTCTTC
CASSELTGQGAGNEQFF
>.|TRBV6-1|.|TRBJ1-1
TGTGCCAGCAGTGGGTACGGAATAGGAGCGAACACTGAAGCTTTCTTT
CASSGYGIGANTEAFF
>once|TRBV21-1|.|TRBJ2-3
TGTGCCAGCAGCAAAGGTAGAGACACAGATACGCAGTATTTT
CASSKGRDTDTQYF
>once|TRBV12-3/TRBV12-4|.|TRBJ1-1
TGTGCCAGCAGCCTTTTGAGGGCAACTGAAGCTTTCTTT
CASSLLRATEAFF
>.|TRBV4-1|TRBD1|TRBJ1-2
TGCGCCAGCAGCCAGAGGACAGGGATTAACTATGGCTACACCTTC
CASSQRTGINYGYTF
>.|TRBV19|TRBD1|TRBJ1-2
TGTGCCAGTAGTCCGTCAACGGGACAGAACTATGGCTACACCTTC
CASSPSTGQNYGYTF
>.|TRBV7-9|TRBD2|TRBJ2-7
TGTGCCAGCAGCTTAGGTCCTAGCGGGGGTTACGAGCAGTACTTC
CASSLGPSGGYEQYF
>.|TRBV12-3/TRBV12-4|TRBD1|TRBJ1-3
TGTGCCAGCAGTAAACAGGGGGCCGACACCATATATTTT
CASSKQGADTIYF
>.|TRBV5-6|.|TRBJ1-2
TGTGCCAGCAGCCAGGTGACGATCCGCCCCGGGACTGATATTGGCTACACCTTC
CASSQVTIRPGTDIGYTF
>.|TRBV7-9|.|TRBJ2-7
TGTGCCAGCAGCACCCTCGGACTCTACGAGCAGTACTTC
CASSTLGLYEQYF
>.|TRBV2|.|TRBJ1-2
TGTGCCAGCAGTGACTTGGCGGGATACCCGAACTATGGCTACACCTTC
CASSDLAGYPNYGYTF
>.|TRBV6-5|.|TRBJ2-3
TGTGCCAGCAGCCCCCTCCCGCGAGATACGCAGTATTTT
CASSPLPRDTQYF
>few|TRBV30|.|TRBJ2-1
TGTGCCTGGAGTGTATTCGGGTCGACAGGGAGGAATGAGCAGTTCTTC
CAWSVFGSTGRNEQFF
>once|TRBV29-1|TRBD1|TRBJ1-1
TGCAGCGTTGTACCGGGACAGGGAAAGGGAGAAGCTTTCTTT
CSVVPGQGKGEAFF
>.|TRBV29-1|TRBD1|TRBJ1-2
TGCAGCGTGTTGTCCGGGACAGCCTATGGCTACACCTTC
CSVLSGTAYGYTF
>.|TRBV28|.|TRBJ2-7
TGTGCCAGCAAACAGGGCGGGTCCTACGAGCAGTACTTC
CASKQGGSYEQYF
>.|TRBV5-1|.|TRBJ1-1
TGCGCCAGCAGAGGGGGACCCCAGGCGGTGAACACTGAAGCTTTCTTT
CASRGGPQAVNTEAFF
>.|TRBV10-1|.|TRBJ1-1
TGCGCCAGCAGCGAAACACCCTTGAACACTGAAGCTTTCTTT
CASSETPLNTEAFF
>.|TRBV19|TRBD1|TRBJ1-2
TGTGCCAGCTCCCGGGACAGGGACAACTATGGCTACACCTTC
CASSRDRDNYGYTF
>.|TRBV5-1|TRBD1|TRBJ2-2
TGCGCCAGCAGCTCGGGACAGGGGGCGTTCGGGGAGCTGTTTTTT
CASSSGQGAFGELFF
>few|TRBV3-1/TRBV3-2|.|TRBJ1-2
TGTGCCAGCAGCCAAGATGGGGAGATCTATGGCTACACCTTC
CASSQDGEIYGYTF
>.|TRBV19|.|TRBJ1-1
TGTGCCAGTAGAGACCGCTCGGAGAGGCACACTGAAGCTTTCTTT
CASRDRSERHTEAFF
>.|TRBV19|TRBD1|TRBJ2-2
TGTGCCAGTACTGAACAGGGGGTTTGGACCGGGGAGCTGTTTTTT
CASTEQGVWTGELFF
>.|TRBV19|.|TRBJ2-1
TGTGCCAGTAGTATCCGGGGGACCTACAATGAGCAGTTCTTC
CASSIRGTYNEQFF
>.|TRBV15|.|TRBJ2-1
TGTGCCACCAGCTTAGCCGCATTCAATGAGCAGTTCTTC
CATSLAAFNEQFF
>.|TRBV30|.|TRBJ1-2
TGTGCCTGGAGTAAGGGGTTAGGGGAAAACTATGGCTACACCTTC
CAWSKGLGENYGYTF